A single sample gave rise to the 28 T cell receptor beta chains below, sequenced in a study of T cells in Graves' hyperthyroidism and ophthalmopathy. The source material, RNA transcripts, was used to amplify TCR beta CDR3 regions. The TCR CDR3 first-round RT-PCR relied on the HTBI primer set. TCRdb reprocessed the multiplex PCR reads via MiXCR and lists one record per CDR3 protein. The sample yields under 40,000 distinct CDR3 sequences, 52% seen once. The specimen sequenced was blood. These receptors were collected from a man between 40 and 49 years old with Graves' ophthalmopathy.

This clonotype was observed a few times. The conserved closing phenylalanine or tryptophan is absent in this CDR3, likely reflecting a read error. The chain joins TRBV4-1 to TRBJ2-1; the match to TRBD2 covers 15 bases. There are 17 residues in the CDR3. The germline CDR1 and CDR2 sequences are MGHRA and YSYEKL. V lost 6 bases, J lost 8 bases, and 11 bases stayed unmatched. CDR3 bases: TGCGCCAGCAGTCCTAGCGGGACTAGCGGGAGGTTCTATGAGCAGTTCCTC. The encoded protein is CASSPSGTSGRFYEQFL.

This clonotype was seen repeatedly, ten times or more. The chain uses TRBV15 and TRBJ2-1, with D hard to call. The germline CDR1 and CDR2 sequences are LNHNV and YYDKDF (reference sequence). The CDR3 covers 23 residues. The V gene lost 0 bases and the J gene lost 0 bases, with 30 bases spanning the gap. CDR3 in amino acids: CATSRDKPRAVWPRRRSYNEQFF. As DNA, the CDR3 is TGTGCCACCAGCAGAGACAAGCCCCGGGCGGTTTGGCCACGACGACGCTCCTACAATGAGCAGTTCTTC.

This clonotype occurred many times. The chain uses TRBV5-4 and TRBJ2-2; 7 bases map to TRBD1. The germline CDR1 and CDR2 sequences are SGHNT and YYREEE (reference sequence). The trim removed 3 bases at V and 0 bases at J, leaving 5 bases unmatched. There are 16 residues in the CDR3. The CDR3 region is CASSSWTGANTGELFF. The CDR3 nucleotides read TGTGCCAGCAGCTCCTGGACAGGCGCGAACACCGGGGAGCTGTTTTTT.

This chain connects TRBV5-1 to TRBJ1-4; D is uncertain. Deletions cut 4 bases from V and 14 bases from J, with 9 bases between. The CDR3 loop spans 10 amino acids. Germline V lookup: CDR1 SGHRS, CDR2 YFSETQ. CDR3 sequence (DNA): TGCGCCAGCAGCCGTGAAACCCTGTTTTTT. It specifies CASSRETLFF.

Points on this clonotype: The junction departs from the called germline gene at one end, perhaps through a read error. The chain links TRBV12-3 or TRBV12-4 to TRBJ1-5; TRBD1 might be the D (6 bases). The CDR3 length is 13 residues. Written as DNA, the CDR3 is TGTGTCAGCAGTGCCACAGGGCTTCAGCCCCAGCATTTT. It specifies CVSSATGLQPQHF.

The chain recombines TRBV10-2 with TRBJ2-3; 14 nucleotides match TRBD2. J lost 11 bases, V lost 3 bases, and 7 bases had no gene match. Germline CDR1 reads WSHSY; CDR2 reads SAAADI. CDR3 length: 15 residues. CDR3 residues: CASSEGTSGGHEQYF. The CDR3 DNA reads as TGCGCCAGCAGTGAAGGGACTAGCGGGGGTCATGAGCAGTATTTT.

This clonotype was seen repeatedly, ten times or more. J is TRBJ2-2 and V is TRBV9; 9 bases line up with TRBD1. The CDR3 spans 14 residues. CDR1 SGDLS and CDR2 YYNGEE come from the germline V gene. V shed 4 bases and J 7 bases; nucleotides not matched to a gene: 5. In nucleotides, the CDR3 is TGTGCCAGCAGCCCACAGGGGGCAAGCGGGGAGCTGTTTTTT. As protein: CASSPQGASGELFF.

The chain has TRBV29-1 and TRBJ1-2; 7 bases are shared with TRBD1. The CDR3 covers 14 residues. Per the germline V gene, CDR1 is SQVTM and CDR2 is ANQGSEA. V shed 8 bases, J shed 8 bases, and the junction held 17 bases outside the gene matches. DNA of the CDR3: TGCAGCAGTGAATATAAGGGGGACAGCTCCGGCTACACCTTC. It translates to CSSEYKGDSSGYTF.

The chain joins TRBV29-1 to TRBJ2-3; D is ambiguous. Germline V lookup: CDR1 SQVTM, CDR2 ANQGSEA. The CDR3 covers 12 residues. Trimming removed 8 bases at V and 4 bases at J, with 13 bases between. DNA of the CDR3: TGCAGCCTCGACCGCAAACCAGATACGCAGTATTTT. Translated: CSLDRKPDTQYF.

The chain joins TRBV9 to TRBJ2-3; no definite D call. Germline CDR1 SGDLS, CDR2 YYNGEE. V was trimmed by 4 bases and J by 0 bases, leaving 6 bases between them. This CDR3 has 13 residues. In DNA, the CDR3 is TGTGCCAGCAGCCTCGCGAGCACAGATACGCAGTATTTT. Translation gives CASSLASTDTQYF.

This clonotype was seen many times. The rearrangement joins TRBV6-5 to TRBJ1-1; unclear D gene. Germline assignment: CDR1 MNHEY and CDR2 SVGAGI. CDR3 length: 14 residues. The germline V and J ends were trimmed by 5 bases and 1 base, with 11 bases remaining between them. The CDR3 sequence is CASSPRAGNTEAFF. The DNA of the CDR3 is TGTGCCAGCAGTCCCCGAGCGGGGAACACTGAAGCTTTCTTT.

The rearrangement links TRBV5-8 to TRBJ2-1; 7 nucleotides line up with TRBD1. The CDR3 is made up of 12 amino acids. Germline trimming cut 9 bases from V and 9 bases from J; bases unmatched to any gene: 9. CDR1 is SGHTS and CDR2 is YDEGEE in the germline V gene. The CDR3 loop reads CATGIRGPEQFF. The CDR3 region has the DNA TGTGCCACCGGCATTAGGGGGCCTGAGCAGTTCTTC. The full variable domain, its missing parts supplied by reference TRBV5-8 and TRBJ2-1, is EAGVTQSPTHLIKTRGQQATLRCSPISGHTSVYWYQQALGLGLQFLLWYDEGEERNRGNFPPRFSGRQFPNYSSELNVNALELEDSALYLCATGIRGPEQFFGPGTRLTVL.

The genes are TRBV20-1 and TRBJ2-1; 8 nucleotides agree with TRBD2. Per germline, CDR1 DFQATT and CDR2 SNEGSKA (reference sequence). The J segment lost 5 bases and the V segment lost 6 bases, leaving 12 bases of the junction unmatched. The CDR3 spans 15 residues. The CDR3 DNA reads TGCAGTGCCCACCTCAGCGGGAGTATCGACAATGAGCAGTTCTTC. Translating gives CSAHLSGSIDNEQFF.

Many counts were recorded for this clonotype. J is TRBJ2-1 and V is TRBV19; 9 bases are shared with TRBD2. CDR3 size: 16 residues. Looked up from germline, CDR1 is LNHDA and CDR2 is SQIVND (reference sequence). V trimming: 7 bases; J trimming: 3 bases; junction bases outside the gene matches: 10. CDR3 in amino acids: CASTPGLARNYNEQFF. CDR3 sequence (DNA): TGTGCCAGTACCCCCGGACTAGCGAGAAACTACAATGAGCAGTTCTTC.

This clonotype was counted at least ten times. CDR3 in amino acids: CASSPPRAGEETQYF. The CDR3 DNA reads TGTGCCAGCAGTCCCCCCCGGGCTGGGGAAGAGACCCAGTACTTC. The chain carries TRBV28 and TRBJ2-5; D call uncertain. CDR1 and CDR2 (germline): MDHEN, SYDVKM. V was pared by 5 bases and J by 3 bases, with 16 bases between. The CDR3 runs to 15 residues. Supplemented by reference TRBV28 and TRBJ2-5, the full variable domain reads DVKVTQSSRYLVKRTGEKVFLECVQDMDHENMFWYRQDPGLGLRLIYFSYDVKMKEKGDIPEGYSVSREKKERFSLILESASTNQTSMYLCASSPPRAGEETQYFGPGTRLLVL.

The chain has TRBV7-9 and TRBJ2-3, with TRBD2 matching 7 bases. Germline loops: CDR1 SEHNR, CDR2 FQNEAQ (reference sequence). The V and J ends lost 5 bases and 5 bases, in that order; junction bases with no gene match: 10. CDR3 length equals 15 residues. Here the CDR3 DNA reads TGTGCCAGCAGCGCGGGACGCGGGAGTCAAGATACGCAGTATTTT. It encodes CASSAGRGSQDTQYF.

This sequence joins TRBV28 and TRBJ1-1; weak D call: TRBD1 (6 bases). Germline values: CDR1 MDHEN, CDR2 SYDVKM. The CDR3 spans 17 residues. V was clipped by 2 bases and J by 6 bases, with 22 bases between them. The CDR3 region is CASSLENGGRGPPEAFF. CDR3 in DNA: TGTGCCAGCAGTTTAGAGAATGGCGGCAGGGGTCCGCCTGAAGCTTTCTTT.

This clonotype was recorded many times. The chain carries TRBV2 and TRBJ2-1; D call uncertain. V lost 2 bases, J lost 9 bases, and 8 bases lay in between. The CDR3 runs 12 residues. Germline values: CDR1 SNHLY, CDR2 FYNNEI. The CDR3 DNA reads as TGTGCCAGCAGTGAACCTCTAAGTGAGCAGTTCTTC. The encoded protein is CASSEPLSEQFF.

V usage is TRBV25-1 and J usage is TRBJ2-7; no definite D call. This CDR3 region has 13 residues. V gave up 5 bases and J gave up 3 bases, with 11 bases separating them. Per the germline V gene, CDR1 is MGHDK and CDR2 is SYGVNS. In DNA, the CDR3 is TGTGCCAGCAGTCTCGCTAGAGTCTACGAGCAGTACTTC. This translates into CASSLARVYEQYF.

By share, this clonotype ranks as medium-sized. This rearrangement joins TRBV10-3 to TRBJ1-2; no clear D gene. The CDR3 consists of 12 residues. Germline CDR1 is ENHRY and CDR2 is SYGVKD. V was trimmed by 6 bases and J by 2 bases, leaving 7 bases between them. The CDR3 DNA reads as TGTGCCATCAGCAGTCTGAACTATGGCTACACCTTC. Its translation is CAISSLNYGYTF.

Concerning this clonotype itself: An end of the junction does not agree with germline; a read error may underlie this. This rearrangement joins TRBV28 to TRBJ1-5, with D possibly being TRBD1 (5 bases). CDR1 is MDHEN, CDR2 SYDVKM, per germline. CDR3 length equals 11 residues. CDR3 nucleotides: TGTGCCAGCAGTTTATCAAGGGGAGGGCCTTTT. Its protein is CASSLSRGGPF.

This chain joins TRBV5-1 and TRBJ2-7; D is tentatively TRBD1 or TRBD2 (5 bases each). Trimming pared 7 bases from V and 0 bases from J, leaving 14 bases between. The CDR3 has 14 amino acids. CDR1 and CDR2 from the germline V gene are SGHRS and YFSETQ. The DNA of the CDR3 is TGCGCCAGCCTACTAGGGGACGACTCCTACGAGCAGTACTTC. This sequence encodes CASLLGDDSYEQYF.

This clonotype was seen ten or more times. One junction end disagrees with the germline gene, perhaps due to a read error. This chain joins TRBV27 and TRBJ2-3, with D possibly being TRBD1 (5 bases). Germline-derived CDR1 and CDR2 are MNHEY and SMNVEV (reference sequence). This CDR3 contains 13 residues. The CDR3 coding sequence is TGTGCCAGCTATGGGCAGGGCACGGATACGCAGTATTTT. It specifies CASYGQGTDTQYF.

A word on this clonotype: One junction end disagrees with the germline gene, perhaps due to a read error. The V gene is TRBV5-4, the J gene TRBJ2-3, with 8 bases fitting TRBD2. CDR1 is SGHNT and CDR2 is YYREEE in the germline V gene (reference sequence). The CDR3 is 16 amino acids. The CDR3 region has the DNA TGTGCCAGCAGCTTGGACGGGGGGGCCGTGACAGATACGCAATATTTT. Protein sequence: CASSLDGGAVTDTQYF. The entire variable domain, with the rest obtained from reference TRBV5-4 and TRBJ2-3, is as follows: ETGVTQSPTHLIKTRGQQVTLRCSSQSGHNTVSWYQQALGQGPQFIFQYYREEENGRGNFPPRFSGLQFPNYSSELNVNALELDDSALYLCASSLDGGAVTDTQYFGPGTRLTVL.

This clonotype is medium-sized. The chain recombines TRBV2 with TRBJ1-1, with unresolved D. Deletions cut 0 bases from V and 6 bases from J, with 8 bases between. This CDR3 spans 13 amino acids. In germline, CDR1 is SNHLY, CDR2 FYNNEI. The CDR3: CASSEALRSEAFF. For the CDR3, the DNA is TGTGCCAGCAGTGAAGCGCTTCGGTCTGAAGCTTTCTTT.

The chain combines TRBV5-1 with TRBJ2-7; D is undetermined. Germline loops: CDR1 SGHRS, CDR2 YFSETQ. This CDR3 is 14 amino acids long. Trimming took 0 bases from V and 0 from J, leaving 7 bases between them. This chain's CDR3 is CASSLAGTSYEQYF. The CDR3 bases are TGCGCCAGCAGCTTGGCGGGTACCTCCTACGAGCAGTACTTC.

The chain joins TRBV29-1 to TRBJ1-2; 8 bases fit TRBD1. V was pared by 6 bases and J by 1 base, with 4 bases of the junction left unmatched. Germline V gives CDR1 SQVTM, CDR2 ANQGSEA. The CDR3 extends over 13 amino acids. CDR3 region: CSVGTGDNYGYTF. As DNA, the CDR3 is TGCAGCGTGGGGACAGGAGATAACTATGGCTACACCTTC. Drawing the rest from reference TRBV29-1 and TRBJ1-2, the complete variable domain is SAVISQKPSRDICQRGTSLTIQCQVDSQVTMMFWYRQQPGQSLTLIATANQGSEATYESGFVIDKFPISRPNLTFSTLTVSNMSPEDSSIYLCSVGTGDNYGYTFGSGTRLTVV.

This rearrangement joins TRBV7-9 to TRBJ1-2, with 7 bases identical to TRBD1. The CDR3 is 14 amino acids. CDR1 SEHNR and CDR2 FQNEAQ come from the germline V gene (reference sequence). J was trimmed by 2 bases and V by 5 bases; bases with no gene match: 5. DNA of the CDR3: TGTGCCAGCAGCCTGGGACAGCAAAACTATGGCTACACCTTC. It translates to CASSLGQQNYGYTF.